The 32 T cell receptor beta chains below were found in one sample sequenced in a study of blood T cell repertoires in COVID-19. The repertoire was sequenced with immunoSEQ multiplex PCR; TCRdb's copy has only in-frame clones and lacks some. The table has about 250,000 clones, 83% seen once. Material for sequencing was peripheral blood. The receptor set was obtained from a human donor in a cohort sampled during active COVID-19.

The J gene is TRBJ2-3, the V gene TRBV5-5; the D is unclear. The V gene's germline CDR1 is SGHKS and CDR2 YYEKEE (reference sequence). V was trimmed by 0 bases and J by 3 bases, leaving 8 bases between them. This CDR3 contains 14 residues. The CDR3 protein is CASSLAYRTDTQYF. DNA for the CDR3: TGTGCCAGCAGCTTGGCCTACAGAACAGATACGCAGTATTTT.

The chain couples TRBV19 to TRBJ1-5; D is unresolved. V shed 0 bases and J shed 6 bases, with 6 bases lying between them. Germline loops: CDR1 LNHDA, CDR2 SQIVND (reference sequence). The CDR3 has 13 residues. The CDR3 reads CASSIDRSQPQHF. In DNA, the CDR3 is TGTGCCAGTAGTATAGATCGCAGTCAGCCCCAGCATTTT.

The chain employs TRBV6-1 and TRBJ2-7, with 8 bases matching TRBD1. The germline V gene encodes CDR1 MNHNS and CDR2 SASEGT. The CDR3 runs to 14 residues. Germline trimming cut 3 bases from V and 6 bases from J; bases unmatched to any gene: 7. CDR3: CASSDRQGKGEQYF. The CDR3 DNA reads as TGTGCCAGCAGTGACAGACAGGGGAAGGGCGAGCAGTACTTC.

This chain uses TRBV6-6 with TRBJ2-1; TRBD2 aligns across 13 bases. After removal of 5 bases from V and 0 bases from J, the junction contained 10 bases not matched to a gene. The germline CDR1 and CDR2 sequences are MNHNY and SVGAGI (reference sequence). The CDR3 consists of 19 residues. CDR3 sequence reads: CASSRSGTSGVRSYNEQFF. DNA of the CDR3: TGTGCCAGCAGTCGTTCCGGGACTAGCGGGGTCCGCTCCTACAATGAGCAGTTCTTC.

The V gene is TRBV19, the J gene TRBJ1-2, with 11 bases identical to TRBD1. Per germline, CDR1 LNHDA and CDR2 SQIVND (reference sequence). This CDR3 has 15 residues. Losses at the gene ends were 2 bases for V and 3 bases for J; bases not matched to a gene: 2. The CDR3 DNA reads TGTGCCAGTAGTATATTGGGACAGGGGGACTATGGCTACACCTTC. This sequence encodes CASSILGQGDYGYTF.

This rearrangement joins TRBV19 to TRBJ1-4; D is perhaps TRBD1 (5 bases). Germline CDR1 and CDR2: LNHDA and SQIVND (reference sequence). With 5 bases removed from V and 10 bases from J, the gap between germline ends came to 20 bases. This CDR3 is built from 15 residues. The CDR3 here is CASSDESPNTGKLFF. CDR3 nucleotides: TGTGCCAGTAGTGATGAAAGTCCCAACACAGGAAAACTGTTTTTT.

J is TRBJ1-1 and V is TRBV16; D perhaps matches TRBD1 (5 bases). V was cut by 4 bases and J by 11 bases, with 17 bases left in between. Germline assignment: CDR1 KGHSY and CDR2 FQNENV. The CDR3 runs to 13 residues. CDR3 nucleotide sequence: TGTGCCAGCAGCCCCCGACAGTCCCATTGGGCTTTCTTT. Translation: CASSPRQSHWAFF.

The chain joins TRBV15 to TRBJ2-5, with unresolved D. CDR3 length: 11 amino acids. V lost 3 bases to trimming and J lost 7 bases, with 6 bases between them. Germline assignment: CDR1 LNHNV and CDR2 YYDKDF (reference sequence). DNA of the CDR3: TGTGCCACCAGCAGTGAGGCGACCCAGTACTTC. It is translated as CATSSEATQYF. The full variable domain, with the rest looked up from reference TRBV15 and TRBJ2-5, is DAMVIQNPRYQVTQFGKPVTLSCSQTLNHNVMYWYQQKSSQAPKLLFHYYDKDFNNEADTPDNFQSRRPNTSFCFLDIRSPGLGDTAMYLCATSSEATQYFGPGTRLLVL.

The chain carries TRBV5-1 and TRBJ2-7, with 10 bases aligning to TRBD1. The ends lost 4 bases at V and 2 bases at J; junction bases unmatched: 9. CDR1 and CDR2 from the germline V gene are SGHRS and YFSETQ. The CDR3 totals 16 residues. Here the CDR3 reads CASSLSPGQGTYEQYF. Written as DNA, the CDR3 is TGCGCCAGCAGCCTATCCCCGGGACAGGGGACCTACGAGCAGTACTTC.

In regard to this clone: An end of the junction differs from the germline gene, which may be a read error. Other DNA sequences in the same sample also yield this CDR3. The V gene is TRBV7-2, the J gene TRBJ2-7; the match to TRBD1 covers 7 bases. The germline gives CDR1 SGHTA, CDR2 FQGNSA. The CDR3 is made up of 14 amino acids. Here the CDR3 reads CASSFTETGHEQYF. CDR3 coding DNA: TGCGCCAGCAGCTTTACCGAGACAGGGCACGAGCAGTACTTC.

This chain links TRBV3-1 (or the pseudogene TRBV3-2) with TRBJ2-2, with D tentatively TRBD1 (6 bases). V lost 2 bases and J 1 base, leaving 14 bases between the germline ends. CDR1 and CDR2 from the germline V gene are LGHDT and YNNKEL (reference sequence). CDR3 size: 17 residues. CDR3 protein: CASSQPQGSVNTGELFF. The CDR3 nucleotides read TGTGCCAGCAGCCAACCACAGGGTAGCGTGAACACCGGGGAGCTGTTTTTT.

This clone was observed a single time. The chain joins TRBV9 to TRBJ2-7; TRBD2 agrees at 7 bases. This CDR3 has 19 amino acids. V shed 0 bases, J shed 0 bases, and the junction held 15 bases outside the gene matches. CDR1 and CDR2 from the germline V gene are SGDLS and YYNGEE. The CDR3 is CASSVGRSRGDFSSYEQYF. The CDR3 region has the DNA TGTGCCAGCAGCGTAGGGAGGAGCCGGGGGGACTTTAGCTCCTACGAGCAGTACTTC. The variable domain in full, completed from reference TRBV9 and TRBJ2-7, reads DSGVTQTPKHLITATGQRVTLRCSPRSGDLSVYWYQQSLDQGLQFLIQYYNGEERAKGNILERFSAQQFPDLHSELNLSSLELGDSALYFCASSVGRSRGDFSSYEQYFGPGTRLTVT.

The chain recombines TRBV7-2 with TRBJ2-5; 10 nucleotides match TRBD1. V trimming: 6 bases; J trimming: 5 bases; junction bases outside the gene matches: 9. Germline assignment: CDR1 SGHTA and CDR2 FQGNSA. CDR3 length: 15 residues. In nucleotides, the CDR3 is TGTGCCAGCAGGCCGAGACAGGGGGCTGTGGAGACCCAGTACTTC. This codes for CASRPRQGAVETQYF.

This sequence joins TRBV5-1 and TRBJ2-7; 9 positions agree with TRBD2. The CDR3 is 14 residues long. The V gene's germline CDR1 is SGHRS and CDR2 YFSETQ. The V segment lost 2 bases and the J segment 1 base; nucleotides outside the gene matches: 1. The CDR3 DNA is TGCGCCAGCAGCTTAGCGGGGGGATCCTACGAGCAGTACTTC. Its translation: CASSLAGGSYEQYF.

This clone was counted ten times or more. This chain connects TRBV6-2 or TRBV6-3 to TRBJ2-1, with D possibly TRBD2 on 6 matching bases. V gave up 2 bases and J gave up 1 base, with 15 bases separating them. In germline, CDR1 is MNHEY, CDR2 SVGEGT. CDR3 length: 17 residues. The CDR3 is CASSYPLGSGSYNEQFF. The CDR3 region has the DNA TGTGCCAGCAGTTACCCCCTTGGCAGCGGGTCCTACAATGAGCAGTTCTTC.

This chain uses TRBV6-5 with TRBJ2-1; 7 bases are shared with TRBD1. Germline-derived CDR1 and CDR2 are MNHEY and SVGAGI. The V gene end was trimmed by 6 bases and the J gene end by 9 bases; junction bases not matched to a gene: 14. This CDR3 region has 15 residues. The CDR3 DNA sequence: TGTGCCAGCAGCCCCCCGTGGGGGTCAGGGGGTGAGCAGTTCTTC. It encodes CASSPPWGSGGEQFF.

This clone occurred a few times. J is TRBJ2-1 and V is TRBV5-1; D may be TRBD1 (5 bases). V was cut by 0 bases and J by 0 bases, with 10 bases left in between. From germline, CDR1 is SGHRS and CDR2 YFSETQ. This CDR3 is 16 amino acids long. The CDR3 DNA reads TGCGCCAGCAGCTTGGAGGGGCGGAGCTCCTACAATGAGCAGTTCTTC. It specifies CASSLEGRSSYNEQFF.

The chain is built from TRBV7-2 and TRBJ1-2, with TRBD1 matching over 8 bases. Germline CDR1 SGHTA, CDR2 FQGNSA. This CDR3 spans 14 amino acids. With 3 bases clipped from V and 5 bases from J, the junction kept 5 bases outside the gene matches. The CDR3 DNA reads TGTGCCAGCAGCTTCGACAGGGGAGGGTATGGCTACACCTTC. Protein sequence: CASSFDRGGYGYTF.

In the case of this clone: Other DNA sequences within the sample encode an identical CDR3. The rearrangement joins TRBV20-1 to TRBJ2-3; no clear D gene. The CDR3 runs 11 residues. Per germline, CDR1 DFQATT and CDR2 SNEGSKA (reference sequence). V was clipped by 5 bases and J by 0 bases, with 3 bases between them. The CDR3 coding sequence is TGCAGTGCTTATAGCACAGATACGCAGTATTTT. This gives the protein CSAYSTDTQYF.

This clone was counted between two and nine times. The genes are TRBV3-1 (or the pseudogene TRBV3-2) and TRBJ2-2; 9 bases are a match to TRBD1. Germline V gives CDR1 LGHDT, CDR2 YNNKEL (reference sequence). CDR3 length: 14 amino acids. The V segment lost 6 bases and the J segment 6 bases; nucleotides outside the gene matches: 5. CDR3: CASRGQGVPGELFF. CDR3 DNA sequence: TGTGCCAGCAGGGGACAGGGAGTACCCGGGGAGCTGTTTTTT.

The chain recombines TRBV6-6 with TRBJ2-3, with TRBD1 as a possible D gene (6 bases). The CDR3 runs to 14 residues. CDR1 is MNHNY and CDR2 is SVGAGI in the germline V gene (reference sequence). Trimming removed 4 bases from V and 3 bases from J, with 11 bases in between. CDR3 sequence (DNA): TGTGCCAGCAGTTCGCGACAGGAGACAGATACGCAGTATTTT. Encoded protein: CASSSRQETDTQYF.

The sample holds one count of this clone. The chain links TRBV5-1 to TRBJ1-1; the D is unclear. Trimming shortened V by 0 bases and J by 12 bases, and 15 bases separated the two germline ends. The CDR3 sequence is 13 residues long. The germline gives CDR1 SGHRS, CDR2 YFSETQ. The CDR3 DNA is TGCGCCAGCAGCTTGGCCGAAATTGAGGGTACTTTCTTT. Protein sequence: CASSLAEIEGTFF.

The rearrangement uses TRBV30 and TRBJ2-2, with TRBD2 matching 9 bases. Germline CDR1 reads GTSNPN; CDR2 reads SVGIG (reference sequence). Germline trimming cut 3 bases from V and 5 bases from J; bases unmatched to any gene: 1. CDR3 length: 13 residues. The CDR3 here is CAWRRGGTGELFF. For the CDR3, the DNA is TGTGCCTGGAGGCGGGGGGGAACCGGGGAGCTGTTTTTT.

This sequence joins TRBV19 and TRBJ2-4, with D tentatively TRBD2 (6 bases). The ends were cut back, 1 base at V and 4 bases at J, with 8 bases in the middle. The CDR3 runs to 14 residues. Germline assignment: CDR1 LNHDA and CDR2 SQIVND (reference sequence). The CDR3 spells CASSIGDSKNIQYF. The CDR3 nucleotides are TGTGCCAGTAGTATAGGGGACTCGAAAAACATTCAGTACTTC. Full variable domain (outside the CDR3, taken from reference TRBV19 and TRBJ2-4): DGGITQSPKYLFRKEGQNVTLSCEQNLNHDAMYWYRQDPGQGLRLIYYSQIVNDFQKGDIAEGYSVSREKKESFPLTVTSAQKNPTAFYLCASSIGDSKNIQYFGAGTRLSVL.

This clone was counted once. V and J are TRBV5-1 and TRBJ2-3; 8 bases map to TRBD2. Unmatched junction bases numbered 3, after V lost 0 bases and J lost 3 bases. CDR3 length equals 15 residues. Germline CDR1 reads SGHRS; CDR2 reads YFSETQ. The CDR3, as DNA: TGCGCCAGCAGCTTGGAAGCGGGGGAAACAGATACGCAGTATTTT. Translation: CASSLEAGETDTQYF.

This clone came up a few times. As DNA, the CDR3 is TGTGCCAGCACGGAGGACTCCGAAGCTTTCTTT. Translated, it gives CASTEDSEAFF. The gene calls are TRBV6-5 and TRBJ1-1, with D unresolved. Looked up from germline, CDR1 is MNHEY and CDR2 is SVGAGI. CDR3 size: 11 residues. The germline V and J ends were trimmed by 7 bases and 8 bases, with 11 bases remaining between them.

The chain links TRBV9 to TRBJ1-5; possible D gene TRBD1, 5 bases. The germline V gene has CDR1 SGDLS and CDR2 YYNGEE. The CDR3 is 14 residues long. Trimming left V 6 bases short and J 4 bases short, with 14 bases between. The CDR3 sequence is CASTGGPPNQPQHF. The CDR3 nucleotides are TGTGCCAGCACGGGGGGACCCCCGAATCAGCCCCAGCATTTT.

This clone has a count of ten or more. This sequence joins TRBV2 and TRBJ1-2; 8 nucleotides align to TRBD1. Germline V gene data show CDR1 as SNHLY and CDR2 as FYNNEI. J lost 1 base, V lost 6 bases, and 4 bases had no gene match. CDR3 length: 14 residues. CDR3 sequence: CASRQGQDNYGYTF. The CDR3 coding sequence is TGTGCCAGCAGGCAGGGACAGGATAACTATGGCTACACCTTC. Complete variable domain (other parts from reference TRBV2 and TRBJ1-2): EPEVTQTPSHQVTQMGQEVILRCVPISNHLYFYWYRQILGQKVEFLVSFYNNEISEKSEIFDDQFSVERPDGSNFTLKIRSTKLEDSAMYFCASRQGQDNYGYTFGSGTRLTVV.

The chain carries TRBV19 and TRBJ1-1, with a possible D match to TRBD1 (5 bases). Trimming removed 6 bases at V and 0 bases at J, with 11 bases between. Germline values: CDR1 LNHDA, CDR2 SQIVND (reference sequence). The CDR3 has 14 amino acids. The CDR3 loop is CASRRQTLNTEAFF. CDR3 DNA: TGTGCCAGTAGACGACAGACGCTGAACACTGAAGCTTTCTTT.

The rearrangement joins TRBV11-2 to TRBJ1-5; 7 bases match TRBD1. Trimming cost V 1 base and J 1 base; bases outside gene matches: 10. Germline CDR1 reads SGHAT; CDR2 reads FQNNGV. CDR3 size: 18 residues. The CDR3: CASSLAPRGGGSNQPQHF. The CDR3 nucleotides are TGTGCCAGCAGCTTAGCCCCTAGAGGGGGCGGAAGCAATCAGCCCCAGCATTTT.

CDR3 in DNA: TGCGCCAGCAGCTTGATTCCAGACACAGATACGCAGTATTTT. It encodes CASSLIPDTDTQYF. This chain uses TRBV5-1 with TRBJ2-3; no reliable D call. Looked up from germline, CDR1 is SGHRS and CDR2 is YFSETQ. Trimming took 1 base from V and 2 from J, leaving 8 bases between them. The CDR3 length is 14 residues.

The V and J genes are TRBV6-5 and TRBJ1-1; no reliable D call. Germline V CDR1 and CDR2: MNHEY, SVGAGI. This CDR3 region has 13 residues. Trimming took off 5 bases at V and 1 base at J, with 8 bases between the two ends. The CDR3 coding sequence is TGTGCCAGCAGTCTCACACGGAACACTGAAGCTTTCTTT. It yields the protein CASSLTRNTEAFF.